This is a list of T cell receptor beta chains from one sample in a study of T-cell memory formation after mild COVID-19. TCRdb recomputed calls from the 5' RACE reads with MiXCR, one row per CDR3 protein. The sample records about 600,000 distinct CDR3 sequences, 20% to 25% being singletons. The sequencing input was PBMCs or a T cell subset sorted from them (not recorded which). The receptor source for this set is an adult woman who had mild COVID-19 (a few samples of this study predate the infection). Cell type and time point are not known. CDR3s include the opening cysteine and the closing phenylalanine or tryptophan. The order of the fields is J gene, clone size, D gene, V gene, CDR3 protein, CDR3 DNA. The D gene is left open where the match is weak. Size tells how often a clone was seen (once, few, many) or the class of an expanded clone, and some rows leave it out.

j_gene: TRBJ2-7; abundance: few; d_gene: NA; v_gene: TRBV24-1; CDR3aa: CATSDWRGGSYEQYF; CDR3nt: TGTGCCACCAGTGATTGGAGGGGGGGATCCTACGAGCAGTACTTC
j_gene: TRBJ1-4; abundance: few; d_gene: NA; v_gene: TRBV10-3; CDR3aa: CAIRNSMSEKLFF; CDR3nt: TGTGCCATCAGAAACAGTATGAGTGAAAAACTGTTTTTT
j_gene: TRBJ2-7; abundance: NA; d_gene: TRBD1; v_gene: TRBV4-1; CDR3aa: CASSQLHGQGIYEQYF; CDR3nt: TGCGCCAGCAGCCAACTGCACGGACAGGGAATCTACGAGCAGTACTTC
j_gene: TRBJ2-7; abundance: NA; d_gene: NA; v_gene: TRBV5-1; CDR3aa: CASSAENRLQYF; CDR3nt: TGCGCCAGCAGCGCCGAAAACAGGTTGCAGTACTTC
j_gene: TRBJ2-1; abundance: NA; d_gene: NA; v_gene: TRBV7-7; CDR3aa: CASSHPGVEQFF; CDR3nt: TGTGCTAGCAGCCACCCGGGAGTTGAGCAGTTCTTC
j_gene: TRBJ2-5; abundance: few; d_gene: NA; v_gene: TRBV7-9; CDR3aa: CASSWDSNGETQYF; CDR3nt: TGTGCCAGCAGCTGGGACTCCAACGGGGAGACCCAGTACTTC
j_gene: TRBJ2-7; abundance: few; d_gene: TRBD1; v_gene: TRBV5-1; CDR3aa: CASSLVAGQDRPYEQYF; CDR3nt: TGCGCCAGCAGCTTGGTCGCCGGACAGGACCGACCCTACGAGCAGTACTTC
j_gene: TRBJ2-3; abundance: NA; d_gene: NA; v_gene: TRBV7-9; CDR3aa: CASSFGKSTDTQYF; CDR3nt: TGTGCCAGCAGCTTCGGGAAGAGCACAGATACGCAGTATTTT
j_gene: TRBJ1-5; abundance: few; d_gene: TRBD1; v_gene: TRBV4-2; CDR3aa: CASSQRPRDRNSNQPQHF; CDR3nt: TGTGCCAGCAGCCAACGCCCCCGGGACAGAAATAGCAATCAGCCCCAGCATTTT
j_gene: TRBJ2-7; abundance: many; d_gene: TRBD1; v_gene: TRBV4-1; CDR3aa: CASSQHTGGDTYEQYF; CDR3nt: TGCGCCAGCAGCCAGCATACAGGGGGCGACACCTACGAGCAGTACTTC
j_gene: TRBJ2-7; abundance: many; d_gene: NA; v_gene: TRBV5-1; CDR3aa: CASSFEGYEQYF; CDR3nt: TGCGCCAGCAGCTTTGAGGGTTACGAGCAGTACTTC
j_gene: TRBJ2-1; abundance: NA; d_gene: NA; v_gene: TRBV7-9; CDR3aa: CASSHAGSGTYNEQFF; CDR3nt: TGTGCCAGCAGCCACGCCGGGTCAGGTACCTACAATGAGCAGTTCTTC
j_gene: TRBJ2-7; abundance: few; d_gene: NA; v_gene: TRBV6-6; CDR3aa: CASTVVPSYEQYF; CDR3nt: TGTGCCAGCACGGTAGTTCCCTCCTACGAGCAGTACTTC
j_gene: TRBJ2-4; abundance: few; d_gene: NA; v_gene: TRBV12-3/TRBV12-4; CDR3aa: CASRPPGAELAKNIQYF; CDR3nt: TGTGCCAGCAGGCCCCCGGGCGCCGAGCTAGCCAAAAACATTCAGTACTTC
j_gene: TRBJ2-3; abundance: NA; d_gene: NA; v_gene: TRBV7-9; CDR3aa: CASSFSRAFTDTQYF; CDR3nt: TGTGCCAGCAGCTTTTCCAGGGCATTCACAGATACGCAGTATTTT
j_gene: TRBJ2-1; abundance: NA; d_gene: NA; v_gene: TRBV30; CDR3aa: CAWSERGIYNEQFF; CDR3nt: TGTGCCTGGAGCGAGAGAGGGATCTACAATGAGCAGTTCTTC
j_gene: TRBJ2-1; abundance: NA; d_gene: TRBD2; v_gene: TRBV9; CDR3aa: CASSVQPGASGNNEQFF; CDR3nt: TGTGCCAGCAGCGTACAGCCCGGGGCTAGCGGTAACAATGAGCAGTTCTTC
j_gene: TRBJ2-5; abundance: few; d_gene: NA; v_gene: TRBV24-1; CDR3aa: CAASQGSAETQYF; CDR3nt: TGTGCCGCATCCCAGGGTTCGGCGGAGACCCAGTACTTC
j_gene: TRBJ2-3; abundance: NA; d_gene: NA; v_gene: TRBV9; CDR3aa: CASSPVGGLRGTDTQYF; CDR3nt: TGTGCCAGCAGCCCCGTCGGGGGGCTACGGGGCACAGATACGCAGTATTTT
j_gene: TRBJ2-2; abundance: NA; d_gene: NA; v_gene: TRBV6-5; CDR3aa: CASSLGHYTGELFF; CDR3nt: TGTGCCAGCAGTTTGGGACACTACACCGGGGAGCTGTTTTTT
j_gene: TRBJ2-3; abundance: NA; d_gene: NA; v_gene: TRBV29-1; CDR3aa: CSVGDTSRDTQYF; CDR3nt: TGCAGCGTTGGGGACACGAGCAGGGATACGCAGTATTTT
j_gene: TRBJ2-2; abundance: many; d_gene: NA; v_gene: TRBV7-9; CDR3aa: CASSFRWAGELFF; CDR3nt: TGTGCCAGCAGCTTCCGGTGGGCCGGGGAGCTGTTTTTT
j_gene: TRBJ1-1; abundance: NA; d_gene: TRBD1; v_gene: TRBV4-2; CDR3aa: CASSQLDRGSEAFF; CDR3nt: TGTGCCAGCAGCCAATTAGACAGGGGGTCTGAAGCTTTCTTT
j_gene: TRBJ2-7; abundance: few; d_gene: NA; v_gene: TRBV7-9; CDR3aa: CASTLLERAKPYEQYF; CDR3nt: TGTGCCAGCACCTTACTGGAGAGAGCAAAGCCCTACGAGCAGTACTTC
j_gene: TRBJ1-2; abundance: few; d_gene: NA; v_gene: TRBV5-1; CDR3aa: CASSPGQGMVLDGYTF; CDR3nt: TGCGCCAGCAGCCCCGGGCAGGGAATGGTGCTGGACGGCTACACCTTC
j_gene: TRBJ1-2; abundance: few; d_gene: NA; v_gene: TRBV5-6; CDR3aa: CASSSRLGGNYGYTF; CDR3nt: TGTGCCAGCAGCTCCCGATTAGGAGGGAACTATGGCTACACCTTC
j_gene: TRBJ2-7; abundance: few; d_gene: NA; v_gene: TRBV7-6; CDR3aa: CASSLGGLGSSYEQYF; CDR3nt: TGTGCCAGCAGCTTAGGGGGGCTGGGGTCGTCCTACGAGCAGTACTTC
j_gene: TRBJ1-5; abundance: NA; d_gene: NA; v_gene: TRBV30; CDR3aa: CAGGDGNQPQHF; CDR3nt: TGTGCCGGGGGCGACGGGAATCAGCCCCAGCATTTT
j_gene: TRBJ2-1; abundance: few; d_gene: TRBD1; v_gene: TRBV4-1; CDR3aa: CASSQVGGRTGVGNEQFF; CDR3nt: TGCGCCAGCAGCCAAGTAGGAGGCCGGACAGGTGTTGGGAATGAGCAGTTCTTC
j_gene: TRBJ2-1; abundance: once; d_gene: NA; v_gene: TRBV19; CDR3aa: CASSMRQGPYNEQFF; CDR3nt: TGTGCCAGTAGTATGCGGCAGGGCCCCTACAATGAGCAGTTCTTC
j_gene: TRBJ2-3; abundance: NA; d_gene: NA; v_gene: TRBV5-1; CDR3aa: CASSLPRDGDSTDTQYF; CDR3nt: TGCGCCAGCAGCTTACCCCGGGACGGAGATAGCACAGATACGCAGTATTTT
j_gene: TRBJ1-1; abundance: NA; d_gene: TRBD1; v_gene: TRBV6-5; CDR3aa: CASRVQGLNTEAFF; CDR3nt: TGTGCCAGCAGGGTACAGGGGCTGAACACTGAAGCTTTCTTT
j_gene: TRBJ2-1; abundance: NA; d_gene: NA; v_gene: TRBV27; CDR3aa: CASSLRIADNEQFF; CDR3nt: TGTGCCAGCAGTTTACGAATAGCGGACAATGAGCAGTTCTTC
j_gene: TRBJ1-5; abundance: NA; d_gene: TRBD1; v_gene: TRBV4-2; CDR3aa: CASSQEGTVATPQHF; CDR3nt: TGTGCCAGCAGCCAAGAAGGGACAGTAGCGACGCCCCAGCATTTT
j_gene: TRBJ2-7; abundance: few; d_gene: TRBD2; v_gene: TRBV27; CDR3aa: CASRPAGGSYEQYF; CDR3nt: TGTGCCAGCAGGCCAGCGGGGGGTTCCTACGAGCAGTACTTC
j_gene: TRBJ2-1; abundance: many; d_gene: NA; v_gene: TRBV11-1; CDR3aa: CASSLGSGSYNEQFF; CDR3nt: TGTGCCAGCAGCTTGGGTAGCGGCTCCTACAATGAGCAGTTCTTC
j_gene: TRBJ2-1; abundance: few; d_gene: NA; v_gene: TRBV4-2; CDR3aa: CASSQDNLAPNEQFF; CDR3nt: TGTGCCAGCAGCCAAGATAACCTAGCCCCCAATGAGCAGTTCTTC
j_gene: TRBJ2-5; abundance: few; d_gene: TRBD1; v_gene: TRBV29-1; CDR3aa: CSVEQGAGQETQYF; CDR3nt: TGCAGCGTTGAGCAGGGGGCCGGCCAAGAGACCCAGTACTTC
j_gene: TRBJ1-1; abundance: NA; d_gene: NA; v_gene: TRBV19; CDR3aa: CASKPRRNTEAFF; CDR3nt: TGTGCCAGTAAACCCAGGAGGAACACTGAAGCTTTCTTT
j_gene: TRBJ2-3; abundance: NA; d_gene: NA; v_gene: TRBV20-1; CDR3aa: CSLRDFNTDTQYF; CDR3nt: TGCAGCCTACGGGACTTCAACACAGATACGCAGTATTTT
j_gene: TRBJ2-5; abundance: NA; d_gene: NA; v_gene: TRBV9; CDR3aa: CASSDSRGTQYF; CDR3nt: TGTGCCAGCAGCGATTCCAGGGGGACCCAGTACTTC
j_gene: TRBJ1-5; abundance: NA; d_gene: NA; v_gene: TRBV7-8; CDR3aa: CASSLGRDIGRWPQHF; CDR3nt: TGTGCCAGCAGCTTAGGCAGGGACATCGGTCGATGGCCCCAGCATTTT
j_gene: TRBJ2-5; abundance: NA; d_gene: NA; v_gene: TRBV10-3; CDR3aa: CAISEGQLQETQYF; CDR3nt: TGTGCCATCAGTGAGGGGCAGCTCCAAGAGACCCAGTACTTC
j_gene: TRBJ2-5; abundance: NA; d_gene: TRBD2; v_gene: TRBV29-1; CDR3aa: CSVESSGISQTQYF; CDR3nt: TGCAGCGTTGAATCTAGCGGGATCAGCCAGACCCAGTACTTC
j_gene: TRBJ1-1; abundance: few; d_gene: NA; v_gene: TRBV12-3/TRBV12-4; CDR3aa: CASSLAVQAAEAFF; CDR3nt: TGTGCCAGCAGTTTAGCGGTACAGGCAGCTGAAGCTTTCTTT
j_gene: TRBJ2-1; abundance: many; d_gene: TRBD2; v_gene: TRBV3-1; CDR3aa: CASSQDNPLAGGGNEQFF; CDR3nt: TGTGCCAGCAGCCAAGATAATCCTCTAGCGGGAGGGGGCAATGAGCAGTTCTTC